A selection of T cell receptor beta chains follows, all from one sample in a study of blood T cell repertoires in COVID-19. Measured with immunoSEQ multiplex PCR; TCRdb has only the in-frame clones, and not every one. This table has approximately 54,000 clones, 86% appearing once. Specimen: peripheral blood. The receptor set was obtained from a man older than 75 with active COVID-19. Each CDR3 is given with its conserved first and last residue. The D gene is left open where the match is weak. A clone size is listed for some rows: how often the clone was seen (once, few, many), or a class if it is expanded.

clone_size j_call d_call v_call cdr3_nt cdr3_aa
- TRBJ2-1 TRBD2 TRBV7-9 TGTGCCAGCAGCCCTACGACTAGCGGGAGAATGAATGAGCAGTTCTTC CASSPTTSGRMNEQFF
- TRBJ2-4 - TRBV18 TGTGCCAGCTCAACCAATGGGGAGGCGGACATTCAGTACTTC CASSTNGEADIQYF
- TRBJ2-7 - TRBV7-9 TGTGCCAGCAGCTCAACCGTCGGGTCCTACGAGCAGTACTTC CASSSTVGSYEQYF
- TRBJ2-5 TRBD1 TRBV5-6 TGTGCCAGCAGCTTGTATTTGACGGGACAGAGAATCCAAGAGACCCAGTACTTC CASSLYLTGQRIQETQYF
- TRBJ1-6 - TRBV5-1 TGCGCCAGCAGCTTGCAGGGGTATAATTCACCCCTCCACTTT CASSLQGYNSPLHF
- TRBJ1-2 - TRBV11-2 TGTGCCAGCAGCTTAGATCAGGTGACAGGTAGCGGCTACACCTTC CASSLDQVTGSGYTF
- TRBJ2-3 - TRBV7-9 TGTGCCAGCAGCTTAGGTAGTAGCCAGACCACAGATACGCAGTATTTT CASSLGSSQTTDTQYF
few TRBJ2-3 TRBD2 TRBV6-2/TRBV6-3 TGTGCCAGCAGTGACGGGCATCCTAGCGGGAGGATGGCACGCACAGATACGCAGTATTTT CASSDGHPSGRMARTDTQYF
- TRBJ1-4 - TRBV6-5 TGTGCCAGCAGCCGGGAGGGGAGATATGAAAAACTGTTTTTT CASSREGRYEKLFF
- TRBJ1-5 - TRBV6-2/TRBV6-3 TGTGCCAGCAGTTACAACCAGCGAGTATCCAATCAGCCCCAGCATTTT CASSYNQRVSNQPQHF
medium-sized TRBJ2-7 - TRBV20-1 TGCAGTGCTAGTAGGGGCGCAGGCTACGAGCAGTACTTC CSASRGAGYEQYF
- TRBJ1-1 TRBD1 TRBV19 TGTGCCAGTAGTCCCGACAGGGCGGGGGCTTTCTTT CASSPDRAGAFF
- TRBJ2-3 - TRBV2 TGTGCCAGCAGTGAAGCGGGCAGGGGACAAGATACGCAGTATTTT CASSEAGRGQDTQYF
- TRBJ2-3 - TRBV11-3 TGTGCCAGCAGCTTAGGGGCGGGCAGCACAGATACGCAGTATTTT CASSLGAGSTDTQYF
- TRBJ2-7 TRBD2 TRBV5-1 TGCGCCAGCAGCGCGGGAGGGGCATTACCCTACGAGCAGTACTTC CASSAGGALPYEQYF
once TRBJ2-1 - TRBV3-1/TRBV3-2 TGTGCCAGCAGCCAAGGGGCGTCCTCGGGGGTGCCCTACAATGAGCAGTTCTTC CASSQGASSGVPYNEQFF
- TRBJ2-7 - TRBV18 TGTGCCAGCTCACCTCCGACAGGAGACAACTACGAGCAGTACTTC CASSPPTGDNYEQYF
- TRBJ1-4 - TRBV5-5 TGTGCCAGCATCCCATCGACAGGTATAGTTGCAACTAATGAAAAACTGTTTTTT CASIPSTGIVATNEKLFF
- TRBJ1-2 TRBD1 TRBV28 TGTGCCAGCAGTTTTTCCGGGACAGCTAACTATGGCTACACCTTC CASSFSGTANYGYTF
- TRBJ1-2 - TRBV30 TGTGCCTGGAGGGGGAACAGCGGCAGCGGCTACACCTTC CAWRGNSGSGYTF
- TRBJ2-7 - TRBV11-1 TGTGCCAGCAGCTCTAGTGAGGGAGGAGTATACGAGCAGTACTTC CASSSSEGGVYEQYF
once TRBJ2-5 TRBD2 TRBV5-1 TGCGCCAGCAGCTTCGGGGACGGGGGGGAGACCCAGTACTTC CASSFGDGGETQYF
- TRBJ2-6 - TRBV3-1/TRBV3-2 TGTGCCAGCAGCCAGGCGGTTGCCAACGTCCTGACTTTC CASSQAVANVLTF
- TRBJ1-6 - TRBV10-3 TGTGCCATCAGTGACGGGGAGGGGCCAAGGCCCCACTTT CAISDGEGPRPHF
once TRBJ2-1 TRBD2 TRBV7-8 TGTGCCAGCAGCTTACCTCTCGGGAGGGGGGGGTACAATGAGCAGTTCTTC CASSLPLGRGGYNEQFF
- TRBJ2-3 - TRBV19 TGTGCCAGCGGAGACTCCTTACCCACAGATACGCAGTATTTT CASGDSLPTDTQYF
few TRBJ1-6 TRBD1 TRBV30 TGTGCCTGCCTAACAGGGGGCACTTCTAGTAATTCACCCCTCCACTTT CACLTGGTSSNSPLHF
few TRBJ1-3 TRBD1 TRBV19 TGTGCCAGTAATAACGGACAGGGCAATGGAAACACCATATATTTT CASNNGQGNGNTIYF
- TRBJ2-7 TRBD2 TRBV7-8 TGTGCCAGCAGCTCTCGGACTAGCGGGAAAGTCTACGAGCAGTACTTC CASSSRTSGKVYEQYF
- TRBJ1-4 TRBD1 TRBV30 TGTGCCTGGAGTGTACAAACAGGGGGAAGTGAAAAACTGTTTTTT CAWSVQTGGSEKLFF
once TRBJ2-7 TRBD1 TRBV7-7 TGTGCCAGCAGCTTGGGGACAGGGAGCTCCTACGAGCAGTACTTC CASSLGTGSSYEQYF
- TRBJ2-5 TRBD2 TRBV7-7 TGTGCCAGCAGCTTACAACCAACTAGCGGGAGAGGCCAAGAGACCCAGTACTTC CASSLQPTSGRGQETQYF
- TRBJ2-3 - TRBV12-5 TGTGCTAGTGGTTCCCTGACTAGTCGCGGACTTGTCACAGATACGCAGTATTTT CASGSLTSRGLVTDTQYF
- TRBJ2-7 - TRBV20-1 TGCAGTGCTAGTCGGTCGGGACAATGGAGTTTGCTAACCTACGAGCAGTACTTC CSASRSGQWSLLTYEQYF
few TRBJ2-7 TRBD2 TRBV3-1/TRBV3-2 TGTGCCAGCAGCCCCCCTTCTAGCGGGAGCCACTTGAAGCAGTACTTC CASSPPSSGSHLKQYF
- TRBJ1-3 TRBD1 TRBV10-3 TGTGCCACAGGACAGGGCCAGAAATTGGAAGGAAACACCATATATTTT CATGQGQKLEGNTIYF
- TRBJ1-3 - TRBV4-1 TGCGCCAGCAGCCAAGCCCACGTGGGGCGCGGAAACACCATATATTTT CASSQAHVGRGNTIYF
- TRBJ2-7 - TRBV30 TGTGCCTGGAGTTCTTCAGTGACATCCCCCGAGCAGTACTTC CAWSSSVTSPEQYF
- TRBJ1-1 TRBD1 TRBV18 TGTGCCAGCTCACCAGTGGGACAGGGAAGATCTGAAGCTTTCTTT CASSPVGQGRSEAFF
few TRBJ1-3 - TRBV28 TGTGCCAGCAGTCGGCAGGGGTATTCTGGAAACACCATATATTTT CASSRQGYSGNTIYF
- TRBJ1-1 - TRBV11-2 TGTGCCAGCAGCCCCCTGTACGAGGGGGACACTGAAGCTTTCTTT CASSPLYEGDTEAFF
- TRBJ2-5 - TRBV4-3 TGCGCCAGCAGCCAAGGGCGTAACATAGGCGGCGGGCTTATCCAGTACTTC CASSQGRNIGGGLIQYF
- TRBJ2-6 - TRBV19 TGTGCCAGTAGTATGAGGTCATCGCCTACCTCTGGGGCCAACGTCCTGACTTTC CASSMRSSPTSGANVLTF
- TRBJ1-2 TRBD1 TRBV19 TGTGCCAGTAGTATGTTTGACAGGGATGGCTACACCTTC CASSMFDRDGYTF
once TRBJ1-6 TRBD1 TRBV6-5 TGTGCCAGCAGAACAACAGGGGGCACTTATTCACCCCTCCACTTT CASRTTGGTYSPLHF
- TRBJ1-1 TRBD1 TRBV9 TGTGCCAGCAGCGATCACACGGGACAGGGGGCAGGATACACTGAAGCTTTCTTT CASSDHTGQGAGYTEAFF
- TRBJ1-3 TRBD1 TRBV19 TGTGCCAGTTCCGGGACAGAAGTAAACACCATATATTTT CASSGTEVNTIYF
- TRBJ2-3 - TRBV27 TGTGCCAGCAGTCTCCGAGGCACAGATACGCAGTATTTT CASSLRGTDTQYF
- TRBJ2-7 TRBD2 TRBV30 TGTGCCTGGGTCGGGACTAGCGGGAGGGACTCCTACGAGCAGTACTTC CAWVGTSGRDSYEQYF
- TRBJ1-3 TRBD1 TRBV10-2 TGCGCCAGCACGGAGACAGGGACTGGAAACACCATATATTTT CASTETGTGNTIYF
- TRBJ2-7 TRBD1 TRBV19 TGTGCCAGTAGTCCGCGCGACAGGGACGAGCAGTACTTC CASSPRDRDEQYF
- TRBJ2-5 - TRBV18 TGTGCCAGCTCACCCGACACCTTCCAAGAGACCCAGTACTTC CASSPDTFQETQYF
- TRBJ2-5 TRBD1 TRBV9 TGTGCCAGCAGCGCCCTCGGGACAGAGCAAGAGACCCAGTACTTC CASSALGTEQETQYF
- TRBJ2-2 - TRBV12-3/TRBV12-4 TGTGCCAGCAGTCCACTAGACACCGGGGAGCTGTTTTTT CASSPLDTGELFF
- TRBJ1-5 TRBD1 TRBV5-6 TGTGCCAGCAGCTTCGGGACAGGGTCTGGTCAGCCCCAGCATTTT CASSFGTGSGQPQHF
- TRBJ2-1 - TRBV7-9 TGTGCCAGCATCCCGACAGACTCCTACAATGAGCAGTTCTTC CASIPTDSYNEQFF